The 8 T cell receptor beta chains below come from one sample, sequenced in a study of CD8 T cell repertoires and HIV-1 epitope variants. No antigens are known for them. Generated by immunoSEQ multiplex PCR, the TCRdb table keeps only in-frame clones and is missing some. This sample has 4,500 to 6,500 clones, with 66% found just once. The sample consisted of cultured CD8+ T cells derived from PBMCs. Source of these receptors: a male donor with HIV.

CDR3 sequence reads: CASSQEVAGSTDTQYF. The CDR3 bases are TGCGCCAGCAGCCAAGAGGTAGCGGGGAGCACAGATACGCAGTATTTT. The gene calls are TRBV4-3 and TRBJ2-3; 8 positions agree with TRBD2. The CDR3 is 16 amino acids. Per germline, CDR1 LGHNA and CDR2 YSLEER. J gave up 0 bases and V 0 bases, and 2 bases lay outside the gene matches.

V and J are TRBV4-3 and TRBJ1-4; D call uncertain. Germline CDR1 reads LGHNA; CDR2 reads YSLEER. The V end lost 6 bases, the J end lost 4 bases, and 15 bases lay between the germline ends. The CDR3 runs to 15 residues. Here the CDR3 reads CASSSFEAGNEKLFF. For the CDR3, the DNA is TGCGCCAGCAGTTCCTTCGAGGCTGGTAATGAAAAACTGTTTTTT.

This chain uses TRBV4-1 with TRBJ2-5; possible D gene TRBD2, 5 bases. The germline V gene encodes CDR1 MGHRA and CDR2 YSYEKL. V lost 4 bases and J lost 5, with 14 bases in between. CDR3 length equals 14 residues. CDR3: CASSPGNERETQYF. CDR3 in DNA: TGCGCCAGCAGCCCCGGTAATGAGCGGGAGACCCAGTACTTC.

The rearrangement uses TRBV2 and TRBJ2-1; no reliable D call. CDR1 is SNHLY and CDR2 is FYNNEI in the germline V gene. The CDR3 is made up of 14 amino acids. V was shortened by 6 bases and J by 0 bases, with 9 bases between the two germline ends. The CDR3 DNA reads TGTGCCAGCAGACCCAAAGGCTCCTACAATGAGCAGTTCTTC. Translation gives CASRPKGSYNEQFF.

The chain employs TRBV28 and TRBJ1-2; D remains unclear. The ends were cut back, 6 bases at V and 1 base at J, with 21 bases in the middle. In germline, CDR1 is MDHEN, CDR2 SYDVKM. The CDR3 contains 17 residues. The CDR3 DNA reads as TGTGCCAGCAGGAATCTGAAGGGCGGCGAGATTAACTATGGCTACACCTTC. This gives the protein CASRNLKGGEINYGYTF.

J is TRBJ2-1 and V is TRBV11-3; 8 bases map to TRBD2. The CDR3 has 15 amino acids. The trim removed 3 bases at V and 3 bases at J, leaving 4 bases unmatched. CDR1 and CDR2 from the germline V gene are SGHNT and YENEEA. The CDR3 nucleotides read TGTGCCAGCAGCTTCGGGACTAGTGACTACAATGAGCAGTTCTTC. Translation: CASSFGTSDYNEQFF.

This chain connects TRBV4-3 to TRBJ2-4; no definite D call. The CDR3 consists of 16 residues. The V end lost 0 bases, the J end lost 0 bases, and 9 bases lay between the germline ends. Per the germline V gene, CDR1 is LGHNA and CDR2 is YSLEER. The CDR3 nucleotides read TGCGCCAGCAGCCAAGATACAAATCTAGCCAAAAACATTCAGTACTTC. Translating gives CASSQDTNLAKNIQYF.

The V and J genes are TRBV5-8 and TRBJ2-5; no reliable D call. TRBJ2-7 matches the DNA end more closely, so the J call is doubtful. Germline CDR1 SGHTS, CDR2 YDEGEE. The CDR3 length is 15 residues. Here the CDR3 DNA reads TGTGCCAGCAGTTCACAGAGCCCCAGCTCCTACGAGCAGTACTTC. This codes for CASSSQSPSSYEQYF.